These 27 T cell receptor beta chains came from one sample sequenced in a study of blood T cell repertoires in COVID-19. Sequencing used immunoSEQ multiplex PCR; TCRdb keeps in-frame clones, though not all of them. The sample has some 320,000 clones, 85% seen once. Sequencing was done on a sample of peripheral blood. The receptor set was obtained from a human donor in a cohort sampled during active COVID-19.

The CDR3 DNA follows: TGTGCCAGCAGCTCGAGCCGGGGTTCCGAGCAGTACTTC. Translated, it gives CASSSSRGSEQYF. V gene TRBV6-5 combines with J gene TRBJ2-7; possibly TRBD2 for D (5 bases). This CDR3 region has 13 residues. Germline values: CDR1 MNHEY, CDR2 SVGAGI. The V end lost 6 bases, the J end lost 6 bases, and 15 bases lay between the germline ends.

The V and J genes are TRBV5-5 and TRBJ2-3; 7 bases match TRBD1. CDR1 and CDR2 (germline): SGHKS, YYEKEE (reference sequence). CDR3 length: 16 residues. With 3 bases clipped from V and 1 base from J, the junction kept 8 bases outside the gene matches. The CDR3: CASSSYYRGGTDTQYF. The CDR3 DNA reads TGTGCCAGCAGCTCCTATTACAGGGGAGGCACAGATACGCAGTATTTT.

Here the CDR3 DNA reads TGTGCCAGCTCACAGGGACAGGGTGGGGCCAACGTCCTGACTTTC. Translation gives CASSQGQGGANVLTF. This sequence joins TRBV18 and TRBJ2-6; TRBD1 matches at 9 bases. The germline V gene encodes CDR1 KGHSH and CDR2 LQKENI. V lost 4 bases to trimming and J lost 3 bases; unmatched junction nucleotides: 1. The CDR3 length is 15 residues.

This chain links TRBV2 with TRBJ2-2, with D unresolved. V gave up 7 bases and J gave up 2 bases, with 14 bases separating them. Germline V gene data show CDR1 as SNHLY and CDR2 as FYNNEI. This CDR3 is 15 amino acids long. Here the CDR3 reads CASKLILLNTGELFF. CDR3 bases: TGTGCCAGCAAGCTTATACTGCTCAACACCGGGGAGCTGTTTTTT.

The V and J genes are TRBV6-5 and TRBJ1-6; D possibly corresponds to TRBD1 (5 bases). V was clipped by 4 bases and J by 6 bases, with 10 bases between them. The CDR3 covers 14 residues. Per the germline V gene, CDR1 is MNHEY and CDR2 is SVGAGI. CDR3 sequence reads: CASSFREGNSPLHF. CDR3 in DNA: TGTGCCAGCAGTTTCAGGGAGGGTAATTCACCCCTCCACTTT.

In its sample, this clone was seen once. The chain carries TRBV11-2 and TRBJ2-7; D remains unclear. The CDR3 loop spans 15 amino acids. Trimming left V 4 bases short and J 1 base short, with 14 bases between. Looked up from germline, CDR1 is SGHAT and CDR2 is FQNNGV. CDR3 coding DNA: TGTGCCAGCAGCTCATCCCGCGGTTCATCCTACGAGCAGTACTTC. It translates to CASSSSRGSSYEQYF.

This sequence joins TRBV2 and TRBJ1-5; no definite D call. V was clipped by 6 bases and J by 1 base, with 7 bases between them. The CDR3 loop spans 13 amino acids. Germline values: CDR1 SNHLY, CDR2 FYNNEI. CDR3 DNA sequence: TGTGCCAGCAGGTCCGAGAGCAATCAGCCCCAGCATTTT. Translating gives CASRSESNQPQHF.

The chain joins TRBV12-3 or TRBV12-4 to TRBJ2-1; D possibly corresponds to TRBD2 (6 bases). The CDR3 covers 12 residues. Trimming left V 5 bases short and J 7 bases short, with 9 bases between. The CDR3 loop is CASSRGENEQFF. The CDR3 bases are TGTGCCAGCAGTCGCGGGGAGAATGAGCAGTTCTTC.

The chain couples TRBV7-8 to TRBJ2-7; 8 bases are a match to TRBD1. J lost 3 bases, V lost 5 bases, and 3 bases had no gene match. The CDR3 covers 13 residues. From germline, CDR1 is SGHVS and CDR2 FQNEAQ. CDR3 DNA sequence: TGTGCCAGCAGCCCGACAGGGGTCTACGAGCAGTACTTC. It encodes CASSPTGVYEQYF.

This sequence joins TRBV9 and TRBJ1-1; possible D gene TRBD1, 6 bases. The CDR3 totals 14 residues. The germline V and J ends were trimmed by 5 bases and 11 bases, with 22 bases remaining between them. Germline V gives CDR1 SGDLS, CDR2 YYNGEE. CDR3 residues: CASRQAAQGNSAFF. CDR3 DNA: TGTGCCAGCAGGCAGGCGGCACAGGGTAATAGTGCTTTCTTT.

V gene TRBV7-3 combines with J gene TRBJ2-1; TRBD2 matches 8 bases. J gave up 7 bases and V 4 bases, and 3 bases lay outside the gene matches. The CDR3 is 13 residues long. In germline, CDR1 is SGHTA, CDR2 FQGTGA. CDR3 residues: CASSSTSANEQFF. CDR3 sequence (DNA): TGTGCCAGCAGCTCGACTAGCGCGAATGAGCAGTTCTTC.

In its sample, this clone was seen a few times. CDR3 DNA: TGTGCCTCCAGAGGGGGGAACACTGAAGCTTTCTTT. Protein: CASRGGNTEAFF. This chain joins TRBV2 and TRBJ1-1; D is possibly TRBD1 (6 bases). Germline-derived CDR1 and CDR2 are SNHLY and FYNNEI. With 11 bases removed from V and 1 base from J, the gap between germline ends came to 11 bases. This CDR3 region has 12 residues. Full variable domain (remainder filled in from reference TRBV2 and TRBJ1-1): EPEVTQTPSHQVTQMGQEVILRCVPISNHLYFYWYRQILGQKVEFLVSFYNNEISEKSEIFDDQFSVERPDGSNFTLKIRSTKLEDSAMYFCASRGGNTEAFFGQGTRLTVV.

The chain uses TRBV24-1 and TRBJ1-2; D unresolved. Germline-derived CDR1 and CDR2 are KGHDR and SFDVKD. Trimming stripped 3 bases from V and 5 bases from J, with 12 bases between. The CDR3 contains 14 residues. This CDR3 reads CATSDGSGIYGYTF. CDR3 in DNA: TGTGCCACCAGTGATGGCTCGGGGATTTATGGCTACACCTTC.

The chain combines TRBV27 with TRBJ2-2; 7 nucleotides align to TRBD1. V lost 2 bases to trimming and J lost 5 bases; unmatched junction nucleotides: 8. The V gene's germline CDR1 is MNHEY and CDR2 SMNVEV (reference sequence). CDR3 length: 16 residues. In DNA, the CDR3 is TGTGCCAGCAGTTTAGGGTCAGGGGGTAGAACCGGGGAGCTGTTTTTT. As protein: CASSLGSGGRTGELFF.

This chain uses TRBV27 with TRBJ2-4; 11 bases are shared with TRBD1. This CDR3 spans 15 amino acids. Trimming cost V 6 bases and J 6 bases; bases outside gene matches: 7. Germline CDR1 and CDR2: MNHEY and SMNVEV (reference sequence). The CDR3: CASSPGTGGGNIQYF. CDR3 nucleotide sequence: TGTGCCAGCAGCCCGGGGACAGGGGGGGGAAACATTCAGTACTTC.

This chain uses TRBV5-8 with TRBJ2-6; D gene uncertain. In germline, CDR1 is SGHTS, CDR2 YDEGEE. The V end was cut by 2 bases, the J end by 0 bases, with 6 bases between. This CDR3 region has 15 residues. The CDR3 spells CASSFYPSGANVLTF. CDR3 nucleotides: TGTGCCAGCAGCTTTTATCCCTCTGGGGCCAACGTCCTGACTTTC. Filled out from reference TRBV5-8 and TRBJ2-6, the complete variable domain reads EAGVTQSPTHLIKTRGQQATLRCSPISGHTSVYWYQQALGLGLQFLLWYDEGEERNRGNFPPRFSGRQFPNYSSELNVNALELEDSALYLCASSFYPSGANVLTFGAGSRLTVL.

The gene calls are TRBV6-2 or TRBV6-3 and TRBJ2-7; TRBD1 might be the D (6 bases). Trimming stripped 5 bases from V and 2 bases from J, with 13 bases between. The CDR3 consists of 14 residues. Germline values: CDR1 MNHEY, CDR2 SVGEGT. The CDR3 nucleotides are TGTGCCAGCAGTGATCTAGGACAGACCTACGAGCAGTACTTC. Its protein product is CASSDLGQTYEQYF.

V usage is TRBV2 and J usage is TRBJ2-2; a possible D gene is TRBD2 (5 bases). There are 16 residues in the CDR3. Germline V gene data show CDR1 as SNHLY and CDR2 as FYNNEI. Trimming left V 3 bases short and J 1 base short, with 12 bases between. The CDR3 DNA reads TGTGCCAGCAGTGACCCTTCTGGACTGAACACCGGGGAGCTGTTTTTT. Protein product: CASSDPSGLNTGELFF.

V gene TRBV14 combines with J gene TRBJ2-3; 7 bases are a match to TRBD2. After removal of 3 bases from V and 2 bases from J, the junction contained 14 bases not matched to a gene. This CDR3 has 18 amino acids. Germline CDR1 and CDR2: SGHDN and FVKESK. This CDR3 reads CASSQKGLPLPFTDTQYF. CDR3 nucleotide sequence: TGTGCCAGCAGCCAGAAGGGACTACCCTTACCCTTCACAGATACGCAGTATTTT. The variable domain in full, completed from reference TRBV14 and TRBJ2-3, reads EAGVTQFPSHSVIEKGQTVTLRCDPISGHDNLYWYRRVMGKEIKFLLHFVKESKQDESGMPNNRFLAERTGGTYSTLKVQPAELEDSGVYFCASSQKGLPLPFTDTQYFGPGTRLTVL.

The genes are TRBV27 and TRBJ2-1, with D perhaps TRBD1 (6 bases). The germline CDR1 and CDR2 sequences are MNHEY and SMNVEV (reference sequence). V lost 3 bases and J 12 bases, leaving 12 bases between the germline ends. The CDR3 is 12 residues long. CDR3 DNA sequence: TGTGCCAGCAGTTTTGACAGGAACCCGCAGTTCTTC. Its translation is CASSFDRNPQFF.

The CDR3 DNA sequence: TGTGCCAGCAGTTGGTTGGACAGGGCAAACAATGAGCAGTTCTTC. Its protein product is CASSWLDRANNEQFF. The chain has TRBV27 and TRBJ2-1; 8 bases are a match to TRBD1. Germline CDR1 is MNHEY and CDR2 is SMNVEV (reference sequence). J was trimmed by 5 bases and V by 4 bases; bases with no gene match: 7. This CDR3 region has 15 residues.

V usage is TRBV7-3 and J usage is TRBJ1-1; perhaps TRBD1 as D (6 bases). Per the germline V gene, CDR1 is SGHTA and CDR2 is FQGTGA. V gave up 5 bases and J gave up 4 bases, with 11 bases separating them. The CDR3 has 13 residues. The CDR3 region is CASSAQGSTEAFF. CDR3 nucleotide sequence: TGTGCCAGCAGCGCACAGGGTAGCACTGAAGCTTTCTTT.

V is TRBV6-6 and J is TRBJ1-2, with D unresolved. From germline, CDR1 is MNHNY and CDR2 SVGAGI (reference sequence). This CDR3 region has 14 residues. Trimming stripped 3 bases from V and 6 bases from J, with 14 bases between. The DNA of the CDR3 is TGTGCCAGCAGTTATTTCTTCAGGCAAGATGGCTACACCTTC. Residues: CASSYFFRQDGYTF.

V and J are TRBV28 and TRBJ1-1, with 8 nucleotides matching TRBD1. Germline-derived CDR1 and CDR2 are MDHEN and SYDVKM. This CDR3 has 14 residues. With V trimmed by 2 bases and J by 5 bases, 4 bases remained unmatched. CDR3 amino acids: CASSLGQGRTEAFF. The DNA of the CDR3 is TGTGCCAGCAGTTTAGGACAGGGCAGGACTGAAGCTTTCTTT.

This sequence joins TRBV30 and TRBJ2-7; TRBD1 is a possible D gene (6 bases). The germline V gene has CDR1 GTSNPN and CDR2 SVGIG (reference sequence). The length of the CDR3 is 15 residues. Trimming shortened V by 4 bases and J by 0 bases, and 16 bases separated the two germline ends. CDR3 region: CAWTLGAESSYEQYF. CDR3 DNA sequence: TGTGCCTGGACCTTGGGGGCGGAGAGCTCCTACGAGCAGTACTTC.

The J gene is TRBJ2-2, the V gene TRBV7-3; D might be TRBD1 (6 bases). Between the trimmed V and J ends, which lost 3 bases and 6 bases, there was a span of 14 bases. The CDR3 is 15 residues long. CDR1 and CDR2 from the germline V gene are SGHTA and FQGTGA. The DNA for the CDR3 is TGTGCCAGCAGCTTTTACAGGGAACCGGCCGGGGAGCTGTTTTTT. It codes for CASSFYREPAGELFF.

This clone was detected ten times or more. The rearrangement links TRBV27 to TRBJ1-6; 7 nucleotides match TRBD1. CDR1 and CDR2 (germline): MNHEY, SMNVEV (reference sequence). The CDR3 totals 13 residues. Trimming removed 6 bases from V and 6 bases from J; junction bases left unmatched: 2. The CDR3 loop is CASRGTVNSPLHF. CDR3 sequence (DNA): TGTGCCAGCAGGGGGACAGTTAATTCACCCCTCCACTTT.